What follows are 22 T cell receptor beta chains derived from one specimen sequenced in a study of blood T cells in healthy people across ages. For the second PCR, which ran for about 6 to 12 cycles, a sample-barcoded 5' primer and a J-beta primer mix were used. TCRdb reprocessed the 5' RACE reads with MiXCR, giving one entry per CDR3 protein. The repertoire has about 1,800,000 distinct CDR3 sequences, roughly 28% of them found once; the top ten carry roughly 8%. The sequenced sample was blood. The receptors here all came from a woman aged 30 to 39 in good health.

This clonotype was counted only a few times. One end of the junction varies from germline; a read error may be responsible. The chain uses TRBV5-1 and TRBJ2-3; 7 positions match TRBD1. Per germline, CDR1 SGHRS and CDR2 YFSETQ. The CDR3 sequence is 15 residues long. The CDR3 DNA reads TGTGCCAGCAGCTTAGGGGACAGTCGCACAGATACGCAGTATTTT. Residues: CASSLGDSRTDTQYF.

This clonotype was observed at least ten times. The chain employs TRBV29-1 and TRBJ2-7, with a weak D call TRBD1 (6 bases). Germline CDR1 reads SQVTM; CDR2 reads ANQGSEA. V lost 6 bases, J lost 4 bases, and 16 bases lay in between. This CDR3 has 13 residues. The CDR3 loop reads CSVGADRSYEQYF. The CDR3 DNA follows: TGCAGCGTGGGGGCGGACCGCTCTTACGAGCAGTACTTC.

This clonotype was observed many times. In DNA, the CDR3 is TGTGCCAGCAGCTATCAGGGGGCGCGCCAAGAGACCCAGTACTTC. This translates into CASSYQGARQETQYF. This sequence joins TRBV7-2 and TRBJ2-5; TRBD1 aligns across 8 bases. Losses at the gene ends were 4 bases for V and 1 base for J; bases not matched to a gene: 5. Germline values: CDR1 SGHTA, CDR2 FQGNSA. CDR3 size: 15 residues.

This clonotype has a count of ten or more. The V gene is TRBV20-1, the J gene TRBJ2-1; 9 nucleotides agree with TRBD2. The CDR3 loop spans 15 amino acids. Germline trimming cut 5 bases from V and 4 bases from J; bases unmatched to any gene: 9. Germline CDR1 is DFQATT and CDR2 is SNEGSKA (reference sequence). The CDR3: CSASHSLAGYNEQFF. In nucleotides, the CDR3 is TGCAGTGCTTCCCATAGCCTAGCGGGATACAATGAGCAGTTCTTC.

This clonotype was found many times. The chain is built from TRBV12-3 or TRBV12-4 and TRBJ1-2; D uncertain. The V end was cut by 9 bases, the J end by 4 bases, with 9 bases between. The CDR3 covers 11 residues. The CDR3 loop reads CASGDRYGYTF. The DNA for the CDR3 is TGTGCCAGTGGAGACCGCTATGGCTACACCTTC.

This clonotype appeared many times. The chain is built from TRBV7-6 and TRBJ2-5, with 7 bases identical to TRBD2. Germline V lookup: CDR1 SGHVS, CDR2 FNYEAQ. The J segment lost 5 bases and the V segment lost 7 bases, leaving 7 bases of the junction unmatched. The CDR3 contains 13 residues. The CDR3 bases are TGTGCCAGCACCCCGGCGGGGGAGGAGACCCAGTACTTC. Amino acid sequence: CASTPAGEETQYF.

Many counts were recorded for this clonotype. The junction departs from the called germline gene at one end, perhaps through a read error. J is TRBJ2-7 and V is TRBV5-1; D perhaps matches TRBD2 (6 bases). Germline assignment: CDR1 SGHRS and CDR2 YFSETQ. The length of the CDR3 is 13 residues. CDR3 nucleotide sequence: TGTGCCAGCAGCCTCCCGGGGGTCTACGAGCAGTACTTC. Translation: CASSLPGVYEQYF.

The chain combines TRBV5-1 with TRBJ2-7; D ambiguous. V was cut by 5 bases and J by 7 bases, with 13 bases left in between. Germline-derived CDR1 and CDR2 are SGHRS and YFSETQ. The CDR3 has 12 residues. The CDR3 DNA reads TGCGCCAGCAGTGAGCCCGGGTGGGAGCAGTACTTC. Translation gives CASSEPGWEQYF.

This clonotype was observed a handful of times. J is TRBJ2-3 and V is TRBV12-3 or TRBV12-4; TRBD1 might be the D (6 bases). Trimming took off 7 bases at V and 1 base at J, with 9 bases between the two ends. This CDR3 is built from 13 residues. Written as DNA, the CDR3 is TGTGCCAGCACCCGGACAGGCACAGATACGCAGTATTTT. This translates into CASTRTGTDTQYF.

The chain couples TRBV5-1 to TRBJ2-5; no firm D call. Deletions cut 4 bases from V and 4 bases from J, with 14 bases between. The CDR3 is 14 residues long. Germline CDR1 and CDR2: SGHRS and YFSETQ. Here the CDR3 DNA reads TGCGCCAGCAGCCAACCTCTAGTAGGAGAGACCCAGTACTTC. Protein: CASSQPLVGETQYF.

This chain connects TRBV29-1 to TRBJ2-7; possible D gene TRBD2, 6 bases. CDR1 is SQVTM and CDR2 is ANQGSEA in the germline V gene. This CDR3 contains 13 residues. V lost 6 bases to trimming and J lost 4 bases, with 16 bases between them. The CDR3 loop reads CSVKTGDGYEQYF. The CDR3 DNA follows: TGCAGCGTCAAAACGGGGGACGGTTACGAGCAGTACTTC.

The CDR3 protein is CSVESGVRDTQYF. The CDR3 nucleotides are TGCAGCGTTGAGTCCGGGGTGCGGGATACGCAGTATTTT. The chain combines TRBV29-1 with TRBJ2-3, with D possibly matching TRBD2 (5 bases). Germline CDR1 SQVTM, CDR2 ANQGSEA. V was cut by 3 bases and J by 6 bases, with 13 bases left in between. CDR3 size: 13 residues.

The chain has TRBV3-1 and TRBJ1-5; 9 bases are a match to TRBD1. V shed 0 bases, J shed 7 bases, and the junction held 1 base outside the gene matches. Germline V CDR1 and CDR2: LGHDT, YNNKEL (reference sequence). This CDR3 contains 14 residues. This CDR3 is CASSQEGTGQPQHF. CDR3 sequence (DNA): TGTGCCAGCAGCCAAGAGGGGACAGGGCAGCCCCAGCATTTT.

This clonotype was counted at least ten times. This chain joins TRBV4-1 and TRBJ2-3; 15 bases are a match to TRBD2. Germline V gene data show CDR1 as MGHRA and CDR2 as YSYEKL. V was pared by 0 bases and J by 2 bases, with 3 bases of the junction left unmatched. This CDR3 is 18 amino acids long. CDR3 DNA: TGCGCCAGCAGCCAAGAGGGGACTAGCGGGGGGAACACAGATACGCAGTATTTT. It is translated as CASSQEGTSGGNTDTQYF.

The chain is built from TRBV9 and TRBJ2-5; unclear D gene. The germline gives CDR1 SGDLS, CDR2 YYNGEE. The CDR3 is 14 amino acids. Trimming took off 0 bases at V and 11 bases at J, with 17 bases between the two ends. CDR3 sequence reads: CASSVGTLGNEQYF. CDR3 nucleotide sequence: TGTGCCAGCAGCGTAGGGACGCTCGGAAATGAGCAGTACTTC.

This clonotype was detected ten times or more. The chain links TRBV12-3 or TRBV12-4 to TRBJ2-5; the D is unclear. CDR3 length: 14 amino acids. V was cut by 6 bases and J by 0 bases, with 11 bases left in between. The CDR3 DNA is TGTGCCAGCAGAGTCGACGGAAACCAAGAGACCCAGTACTTC. It translates to CASRVDGNQETQYF.

Worth noting for this clonotype: This may be a read error, as it is one base from a much larger clone. This sequence joins TRBV12-3 or TRBV12-4 and TRBJ2-4; 9 bases map to TRBD2. This CDR3 contains 14 residues. The V segment lost 6 bases and the J segment 13 bases; nucleotides outside the gene matches: 13. The CDR3 spells CASRPGLAYNEQYF. The CDR3 DNA is TGTGCCAGCAGGCCGGGACTAGCTTACAATGAGCAGTACTTC.

The table lists this clonotype with a few counts. The chain recombines TRBV30 with TRBJ1-2; D is undetermined. The CDR3 spans 13 residues. Germline loops: CDR1 GTSNPN, CDR2 SVGIG (reference sequence). The ends were cut back, 8 bases at V and 0 bases at J, with 13 bases in the middle. Here the CDR3 reads CARGVASNYGYTF. The CDR3 nucleotides are TGTGCCCGCGGGGTGGCGTCTAACTATGGCTACACCTTC.

This chain uses TRBV28 with TRBJ2-5; 10 bases fit TRBD1. The CDR3 length is 18 residues. Trimming cost V 4 bases and J 2 bases; bases outside gene matches: 13. CDR1 and CDR2 (germline): MDHEN, SYDVKM. CDR3 residues: CASSSTRTGGDPQETQYF. The CDR3 bases are TGTGCCAGCAGTTCCACCCGGACAGGGGGGGACCCACAAGAGACCCAGTACTTC.

Remarks on this clonotype: A much bigger clone sits one base away, suggesting this may be a read error. CDR3 in amino acids: CANSQDRGSEQYF. DNA for the CDR3: TGTGCCAACAGCCAAGATAGGGGAAGCGAGCAGTACTTC. The chain is built from TRBV3-1 and TRBJ2-7, with a possible D match to TRBD1 (5 bases). The CDR3 consists of 13 residues. The V gene's germline CDR1 is LGHDT and CDR2 YNNKEL (reference sequence).

There are a few counts of this clonotype. This chain connects TRBV28 to TRBJ2-3, with 8 bases lining up with TRBD1. Germline trimming cut 6 bases from V and 8 bases from J; bases unmatched to any gene: 19. Germline loops: CDR1 MDHEN, CDR2 SYDVKM. The CDR3 is 17 amino acids. The CDR3 loop is CASSPPAGRTGSITQYF. The DNA for the CDR3 is TGTGCCAGCAGCCCACCGGCAGGGAGGACAGGGAGTATTACGCAGTATTTT.

A few counts support this clonotype. The V and J genes are TRBV28 and TRBJ2-7; 9 bases map to TRBD1. The CDR3 sequence is 14 residues long. Unmatched junction bases numbered 10, after V lost 11 bases and J lost 2 bases. Germline V lookup: CDR1 MDHEN, CDR2 SYDVKM. For the CDR3, the DNA is TGTGCCTCAAACACGGGACAGGGTGCCTACGAGCAGTACTTC. Amino acid sequence: CASNTGQGAYEQYF.